This note documents a single T cell receptor (beta chain) sequence. UMIs accompanied the 5'RACE template switching by which TCR beta cDNA was made. TCRdb processed the 5' RACE reads again and assigns one entry to each CDR3 protein, with no DNA. The sample data list some 600,000 distinct CDR3 sequences. The data originate from a study of T cells expressing NK-cell markers. Germline CDR1 and CDR2: LNHNV and YYDKDF (reference sequence). The CDR3 contains 15 residues. The receptor's source is a man aged 18-30 years in good health. Sequences were obtained from blood T cells: a sorted CD56 or NKG2C T cell subset, CD4+ or CD8+ T cells, or bulk PBMC T cells (not recorded which). The chain links TRBV15 to TRBJ2-4; TCRdb designates TRBD1, a call that cannot be tested without DNA. The CDR3 loop is CATSERGSGLNIQYF.